This T cell receptor (beta chain) was retrieved from a study of CD8+CD57+ T cells in acquired aplastic anemia. With V trimmed by 5 bases and J by 1 base, 4 bases remained unmatched. CDR1 and CDR2 from the germline V gene are LGHNA and YNFKEQ. This CDR3 is 14 amino acids long. The TCR beta profiling, which covered VDJ combination and CDR3 sequence, was carried out using genomic DNA as the template. MiXCR was run by TCRdb on the reads, yielding one entry per CDR3 protein. The sample carries 90,000 to 120,000 distinct CDR3 sequences, approximately 49% recorded once. With respect to this clonotype: With a much larger clone just one base away, this may be a read error.

The sequence was collected from a human donor in good health, serving as a control. The chain has TRBV4-2 and TRBJ1-1; 7 bases line up with TRBD1. Sequencing was carried out using sorted CD4+, CD8+, or CD8+CD57+ T cells (not recorded which) from PBMCs. In DNA, the CDR3 is TGTGCCAGCAGCGTCGGACAGGAGAACACTGAAGCTTTCTTT. Residues: CASSVGQENTEAFF.